This T cell receptor (beta chain) was captured by sequencing in a study of blood T cell repertoires in COVID-19. Turning to the study itself: PBMCs, B-cell-depleted T cells, or T cells were the source of the cDNA or gDNA that made up the material.

After removal of 3 bases from V and 7 bases from J, the junction contained 6 bases not matched to a gene. Germline V gives CDR1 MNHNS, CDR2 SASEGT. The CDR3 covers 16 residues. The table came from immunoSEQ multiplex PCR; TCRdb's copy has only in-frame clones and leaves some out. Of some 190,000 clones in the sample, approximately 84% were seen once. Sequencing was done on a sample of peripheral blood. This sequence originates from a woman of 80 years or more with acute or convalescent COVID-19. The genes are TRBV6-1 and TRBJ2-2; 12 bases match TRBD2. The chain's CDR3 is CASSDGLAGWVGELFF. CDR3 in DNA: TGTGCCAGCAGTGATGGACTAGCGGGATGGGTCGGGGAGCTGTTTTTT.